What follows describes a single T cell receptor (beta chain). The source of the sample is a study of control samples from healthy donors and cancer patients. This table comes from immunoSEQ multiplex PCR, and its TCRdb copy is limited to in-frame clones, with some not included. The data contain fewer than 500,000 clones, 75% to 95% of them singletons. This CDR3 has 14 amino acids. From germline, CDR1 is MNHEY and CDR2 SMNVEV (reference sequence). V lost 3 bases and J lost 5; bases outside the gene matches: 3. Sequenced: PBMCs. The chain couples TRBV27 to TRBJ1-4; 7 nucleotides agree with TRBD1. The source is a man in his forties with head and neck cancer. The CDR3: CASSFGTENEKLFF. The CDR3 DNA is TGTGCCAGCAGTTTTGGGACAGAGAATGAAAAACTGTTTTTT.